The 24 T cell receptor beta chains in this list originate from one sample, sequenced in a study of a mutant IDH1 vaccine in newly diagnosed glioma. Time point given: week 23, last vaccination. Alongside topical imiquimod, each dose of vaccine comprised 300 ug of mutant IDH1 20-mer peptide. These TCRs' antigens remain unknown. Measured with immunoSEQ multiplex PCR; TCRdb has only the in-frame clones, and not every one. The data contain 50,000 to 60,000 clones, about 80% of them singletons. The source was PBMCs, collected from a glioma patient whose treatment included an IDH1 peptide vaccine. The origin of the receptors is a man between 40 and 49 years old with glioma.

Turning to this clone: Germline is not matched at one junction end, which may reflect a read error. This chain connects TRBV5-1 to TRBJ2-7; maybe TRBD2 (6 bases). Germline loops: CDR1 SGHRS, CDR2 YFSETQ. The CDR3 is 17 residues long. The CDR3 sequence is CASRLGGYGQRSYEQYF. In DNA, the CDR3 is TGCGCCAGCCGCTTGGGGGGATACGGGCAGAGATCCTACGAGCAGTACTTC.

The J gene is TRBJ1-2, the V gene TRBV19; 12 bases are shared with TRBD1. This CDR3 is built from 14 residues. V shed 7 bases and J 8 bases; nucleotides not matched to a gene: 8. CDR1 and CDR2 from the germline V gene are LNHDA and SQIVND (reference sequence). Here the CDR3 DNA reads TGTGCCAGTACCCCGGGACAGGGGGCTAAAGGCTACACCTTC. It yields the protein CASTPGQGAKGYTF.

This chain uses TRBV30 with TRBJ1-6, with D unclear. The CDR3 runs 12 residues. In germline, CDR1 is GTSNPN, CDR2 SVGIG (reference sequence). Between the trimmed V and J ends, which lost 2 bases and 8 bases, there was a span of 7 bases. This chain's CDR3 is CAWSSIHSPLHF. DNA of the CDR3: TGTGCCTGGAGTTCGATCCATTCACCCCTCCACTTT.

V gene TRBV10-1 combines with J gene TRBJ1-5; D is perhaps TRBD1 (6 bases). V lost 7 bases to trimming and J lost 0 bases, with 16 bases between them. The CDR3 covers 16 residues. Germline V lookup: CDR1 WNHNN, CDR2 SYGVQD (reference sequence). CDR3 nucleotide sequence: TGCGCCAGCATGGTTGATGGGGGCTGTAGCAATCAGCCCCAGCATTTT. As protein: CASMVDGGCSNQPQHF.

This chain uses TRBV7-7 with TRBJ1-3; D unclear. The CDR3 extends over 13 amino acids. Germline-derived CDR1 and CDR2 are SSHAT and FNYEAQ (reference sequence). Between the trimmed V and J ends, which lost 1 base and 2 bases, there was a span of 3 bases. The CDR3 region has the DNA TGTGCCAGCAGCTTAGGGCCTGGAAACACCATATATTTT. This encodes CASSLGPGNTIYF.

The chain joins TRBV7-2 to TRBJ1-6; D may be TRBD1 (6 bases). CDR3 size: 14 residues. Germline CDR1 reads SGHTA; CDR2 reads FQGNSA. Trimming shortened V by 6 bases and J by 5 bases, and 11 bases separated the two germline ends. CDR3 nucleotides: TGTGCCAGCAGTAGACAGGTGGATAATTCACCCCTCCACTTT. Protein: CASSRQVDNSPLHF.

The chain recombines TRBV14 with TRBJ2-1; the D call may be TRBD1 or TRBD2 (5 bases each). Trimming left V 5 bases short and J 8 bases short, with 16 bases between. The CDR3 length is 14 residues. Germline V gene data show CDR1 as SGHDN and CDR2 as FVKESK. CDR3 loop: CASSSLFLGDEQFF. In nucleotides, the CDR3 is TGTGCCAGCAGCTCACTTTTCTTGGGGGATGAGCAGTTCTTC.

V usage is TRBV2 and J usage is TRBJ1-2, with a tentative D call TRBD1 (5 bases). Trimming pared 2 bases from V and 5 bases from J, leaving 9 bases between. Germline V gene lookup returns CDR1 SNHLY and CDR2 FYNNEI. This CDR3 is 13 amino acids long. In nucleotides, the CDR3 is TGTGCCAGCAGTGAAACGGGGGGATATGGCTACACCTTC. It encodes CASSETGGYGYTF.

This chain uses TRBV2 with TRBJ2-1; TRBD1 matches at 8 bases. Germline assignment: CDR1 SNHLY and CDR2 FYNNEI. The length of the CDR3 is 15 residues. The trim removed 6 bases at V and 4 bases at J, leaving 8 bases unmatched. This CDR3 is CASSDRQGRYNEQFF. In DNA, the CDR3 is TGTGCCAGCAGCGACCGACAGGGGAGATACAATGAGCAGTTCTTC.

The chain combines TRBV29-1 with TRBJ2-7; TRBD1 matches at 8 bases. Germline V CDR1 and CDR2: SQVTM, ANQGSEA. The CDR3 has 14 amino acids. After removal of 2 bases from V and 10 bases from J, the junction contained 13 bases not matched to a gene. Here the CDR3 reads CSVEIPPRQGSQYF. In DNA, the CDR3 is TGCAGCGTTGAAATCCCCCCGAGACAGGGGTCCCAGTACTTC.

CDR3 residues: CASAEQRPNSNQPQHF. DNA of the CDR3: TGTGCCAGCGCCGAACAAAGGCCGAATAGCAATCAGCCCCAGCATTTT. V gene TRBV2 combines with J gene TRBJ1-5; D is unresolved. The CDR3 sequence is 16 residues long. Germline V gene sequence: CDR1 SNHLY, CDR2 FYNNEI. Trimming pared 8 bases from V and 0 bases from J, leaving 17 bases between.

The rearrangement links TRBV27 to TRBJ1-6; D not certain. V was clipped by 6 bases and J by 2 bases, with 8 bases between them. Germline V gives CDR1 MNHEY, CDR2 SMNVEV (reference sequence). This CDR3 is built from 14 residues. CDR3 sequence reads: CASSQITYNSPLHF. The CDR3 coding sequence is TGTGCCAGCAGCCAGATAACCTATAATTCACCCCTCCACTTT.

The rearrangement uses TRBV6-5 and TRBJ2-7; no clear D. Trimming took off 0 bases at V and 0 bases at J, with 12 bases between the two ends. The V gene's germline CDR1 is MNHEY and CDR2 SVGAGI. This CDR3 has 16 residues. Written as DNA, the CDR3 is TGTGCCAGCAGTTACTCCCCAGCAGGTTACTCCTACGAGCAGTACTTC. Translated: CASSYSPAGYSYEQYF.

The chain has TRBV6-5 and TRBJ2-7; tentatively, D is TRBD1 (6 bases). CDR3 size: 15 residues. Germline values: CDR1 MNHEY, CDR2 SVGAGI. Trimming took off 2 bases at V and 2 bases at J, with 13 bases between the two ends. CDR3 bases: TGTGCCAGCAGTTACAGTCGACAGGCTGCCTACGAGCAGTACTTC. Amino acid sequence: CASSYSRQAAYEQYF.

The chain employs TRBV5-1 and TRBJ1-2; D not resolved. The CDR3 contains 18 residues. Germline CDR1 and CDR2: SGHRS and YFSETQ. Trimming cost V 0 bases and J 5 bases, with 23 bases left between them. In DNA, the CDR3 is TGCGCCAGCAGCTTGGATGGGATCAGCCAGCGCCAGAGGTATGGCTACACCTTC. Its protein product is CASSLDGISQRQRYGYTF.

The chain carries TRBV23-1 and TRBJ1-1, with D unclear. Being an ORF, TRBV23-1 has a function that is uncertain. The V and J ends lost 3 bases and 2 bases respectively, with 7 bases between them. This CDR3 comprises 13 residues. In DNA, the CDR3 is TGCGCCAGCAGTCATAGGGATAACACTGAAGCTTTCTTT. Its protein is CASSHRDNTEAFF.

The gene calls are TRBV6-1 and TRBJ2-7; D unclear. CDR3 length: 13 residues. Germline lookup yields CDR1 MNHNS and CDR2 SASEGT. V shed 2 bases and J shed 4 bases, with 9 bases lying between them. The CDR3 sequence is CASSEKTAYEQYF. CDR3 in DNA: TGTGCCAGCAGTGAAAAGACTGCGTACGAGCAGTACTTC.

The rearrangement uses TRBV5-1 and TRBJ2-6; 7 positions match TRBD1. CDR3 length: 16 residues. CDR1 is SGHRS and CDR2 is YFSETQ in the germline V gene. Trimming cost V 5 bases and J 0 bases; bases outside gene matches: 5. CDR3 residues: CASRPGQYSGANVLTF. The CDR3, as DNA: TGCGCCAGCAGACCGGGACAGTACTCTGGGGCCAACGTCCTGACTTTC.

This clone occurred a few times. This chain links TRBV5-1 with TRBJ2-7; 7 bases align to TRBD2. This CDR3 is built from 15 residues. CDR1 is SGHRS and CDR2 is YFSETQ in the germline V gene. V lost 2 bases and J lost 0; bases outside the gene matches: 5. CDR3 DNA: TGCGCCAGCAGCTTCTCCGGGGGGAGCTCCTACGAGCAGTACTTC. The encoded protein is CASSFSGGSSYEQYF.

V is TRBV5-6 and J is TRBJ2-6; either TRBD1 or TRBD2 may fit D (5 bases each). Looked up from germline, CDR1 is SGHDT and CDR2 is YYEEEE. There are 17 residues in the CDR3. V lost 0 bases and J 0 bases, leaving 10 bases between the germline ends. The CDR3 sequence: CASSLGGYFSGANVLTF. In DNA form, the CDR3 reads TGTGCCAGCAGCTTGGGGGGGTACTTCTCTGGGGCCAACGTCCTGACTTTC.

The CDR3 sequence is CASSLLAGGPGQETQYF. CDR3 coding DNA: TGCGCCAGCAGCTTACTAGCGGGGGGGCCGGGTCAAGAGACCCAGTACTTC. The V and J genes are TRBV5-1 and TRBJ2-5, with 13 nucleotides matching TRBD2. Per germline, CDR1 SGHRS and CDR2 YFSETQ. V lost 2 bases, J lost 2 bases, and 6 bases stayed unmatched. The CDR3 is 17 residues long.

The V and J genes are TRBV7-2 and TRBJ2-7; a possible D gene is TRBD1 (5 bases). The CDR3 sequence is 15 residues long. Trimming removed 2 bases from V and 2 bases from J, with 13 bases in between. Germline values: CDR1 SGHTA, CDR2 FQGNSA. CDR3 sequence (DNA): TGTGCCAGCAGCTTAATGTCAGGGATCGCCTACGAGCAGTACTTC. Translation: CASSLMSGIAYEQYF.

The chain couples TRBV6-6 to TRBJ2-7; the match to TRBD1 covers 7 bases. Germline V CDR1 and CDR2: MNHNY, SVGAGI (reference sequence). The ends lost 7 bases at V and 5 bases at J; junction bases unmatched: 11. CDR3 size: 14 residues. CDR3 in amino acids: CASNPRQGSDEQYF. The CDR3 nucleotides read TGTGCCAGCAATCCACGACAGGGCAGCGACGAGCAGTACTTC.

The chain combines TRBV4-1 with TRBJ1-6; D is undetermined. Trimming cost V 0 bases and J 7 bases, with 10 bases left between them. CDR1 is MGHRA and CDR2 is YSYEKL in the germline V gene. This CDR3 is built from 15 residues. CDR3 protein: CASSQEGKSNSPLHF. CDR3 in DNA: TGCGCCAGCAGCCAAGAAGGGAAGTCCAATTCACCCCTCCACTTT.